The sequence of this TCR beta chain was determined in a study of blood T cell repertoires in COVID-19. This clone was recorded a few times. Method: immunoSEQ multiplex PCR; TCRdb's copy keeps in-frame clones and lacks some. Counted here are 100,000 to 140,000 clones, 84% occurring once; the ten biggest clones make up about 4%. This sequence was found in a human donor in a cohort sampled during active COVID-19. What was sequenced was peripheral blood.

In nucleotides, the CDR3 is TGTGCCAGCAGCTTAGAAGGCGGGATGTCCAATGAGCAGTTCTTC. The encoded protein is CASSLEGGMSNEQFF. The chain couples TRBV11-3 to TRBJ2-1; weak D call: TRBD2 (6 bases). The germline CDR1 and CDR2 sequences are SGHNT and YENEEA. Trimming stripped 0 bases from V and 6 bases from J, with 12 bases between. The CDR3 consists of 15 residues.